This TCR beta chain comes out of a study of blood T cell repertoires in COVID-19. About the study: T cells, B-cell-depleted T cells, or PBMCs supplied cDNA or gDNA.

Someone with COVID-19 had been met by exposed participants within 2 weeks before study entry. Using immunoSEQ multiplex PCR, the repertoire was profiled, and TCRdb retains in-frame clones only, with some absent. Of roughly 180,000 clones in the sample, approximately 80% were seen once. Sequenced sample: PBMCs or T cells enriched from blood (not recorded which). The sequence was collected from a man aged 55 to 70 who had been exposed to COVID-19.

CDR3 coding DNA: TGTGCCAGCCGGGACTTGAGCACAGATACGCAGTATTTT. Its protein is CASRDLSTDTQYF. The chain has TRBV28 and TRBJ2-3, with D tentatively TRBD2 (6 bases). This CDR3 spans 13 amino acids. From germline, CDR1 is MDHEN and CDR2 SYDVKM. V shed 8 bases and J shed 0 bases, with 9 bases lying between them.